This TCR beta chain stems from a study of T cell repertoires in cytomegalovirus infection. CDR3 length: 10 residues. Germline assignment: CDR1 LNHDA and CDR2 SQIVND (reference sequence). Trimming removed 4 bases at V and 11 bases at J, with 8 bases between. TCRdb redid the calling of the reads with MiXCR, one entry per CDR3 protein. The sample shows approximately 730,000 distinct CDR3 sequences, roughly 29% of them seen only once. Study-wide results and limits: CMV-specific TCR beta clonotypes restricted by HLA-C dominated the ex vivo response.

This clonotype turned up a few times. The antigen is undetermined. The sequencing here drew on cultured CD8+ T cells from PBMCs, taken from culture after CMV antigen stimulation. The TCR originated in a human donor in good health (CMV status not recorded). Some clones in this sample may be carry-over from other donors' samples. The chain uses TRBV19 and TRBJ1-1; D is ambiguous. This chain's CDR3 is CASSSLSAFF. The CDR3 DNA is TGTGCCAGTAGTAGTCTTTCGGCTTTCTTT.